Below are 18 T cell receptor beta chains sequenced from a single sample in a study of T cell responses to AZD1222 COVID-19 vaccine. Libraries were prepared by immunoSEQ multiplex PCR; TCRdb keeps only in-frame clonotypes and omits some of them. The sample records more than 55,000 clones, more than 60% being singletons. The sample in question was peripheral blood, obtained 28 days after the second AZD1222 dose. The receptors originated from an adult who received the AZD1222 COVID-19 vaccine.

V usage is TRBV4-2 and J usage is TRBJ1-4; TRBD1 might be the D (5 bases). Germline V gene lookup returns CDR1 LGHNA and CDR2 YNFKEQ. Trimming cost V 1 base and J 3 bases, with 18 bases left between them. This CDR3 contains 18 residues. CDR3 DNA: TGTGCCAGCAGCCAAGCGGCAGGGTCTGGTGGAGCTAATGAAAAACTGTTTTTT. Protein sequence: CASSQAAGSGGANEKLFF.

The chain combines TRBV7-3 with TRBJ2-3, with TRBD1 identical over 10 bases. CDR3 length equals 15 residues. The V and J ends lost 6 bases and 2 bases, in that order; junction bases with no gene match: 5. Germline CDR1 SGHTA, CDR2 FQGTGA. The CDR3 protein is CASSRQGANTDTQYF. In DNA form, the CDR3 reads TGTGCCAGCAGTCGACAGGGGGCTAACACAGATACGCAGTATTTT.

V gene TRBV2 combines with J gene TRBJ1-5; D gene unclear. V lost 6 bases to trimming and J lost 7 bases, with 16 bases between them. Looked up from germline, CDR1 is SNHLY and CDR2 is FYNNEI. The CDR3 contains 14 residues. CDR3 loop: CASRVPGLYQPQHF. In DNA, the CDR3 is TGTGCCAGCAGGGTACCAGGCCTCTACCAGCCCCAGCATTTT.

V usage is TRBV6-6 and J usage is TRBJ2-7; D tentatively reads TRBD1 or TRBD2 (6 bases each). Trimming cost V 3 bases and J 6 bases, with 15 bases left between them. The CDR3 spans 14 residues. The germline V gene has CDR1 MNHNY and CDR2 SVGAGI (reference sequence). CDR3 bases: TGTGCCAGCAGTTATAATGGGGGGCCCAGCGAGCAGTACTTC. The encoded protein is CASSYNGGPSEQYF.

The rearrangement links TRBV4-2 to TRBJ1-5; possibly TRBD1 for D (5 bases). Germline V lookup: CDR1 LGHNA, CDR2 YNFKEQ. The CDR3 length is 14 residues. V lost 0 bases and J 11 bases, leaving 14 bases between the germline ends. This CDR3 is CASSQESRGGSQHF. As DNA, the CDR3 is TGTGCCAGCAGCCAAGAATCGCGGGGGGGATCCCAGCATTTT.

This chain uses TRBV30 with TRBJ1-3; 7 positions match TRBD1. V trimming: 3 bases; J trimming: 4 bases; junction bases outside the gene matches: 6. The CDR3 contains 14 residues. The germline gives CDR1 GTSNPN, CDR2 SVGIG (reference sequence). The CDR3 coding sequence is TGTGCCTGGAGCGCAGGGACAGCCGGAAACACCATATATTTT. Protein product: CAWSAGTAGNTIYF.

The chain carries TRBV10-3 and TRBJ1-3; weak D call: TRBD1 (6 bases). CDR3 length: 14 amino acids. CDR1 is ENHRY, CDR2 SYGVKD, per germline. The V end was cut by 10 bases, the J end by 2 bases, with 15 bases between. The CDR3 here is CATSTGTTGNTIYF. In nucleotides, the CDR3 is TGTGCCACCTCGACAGGTACTACTGGAAACACCATATATTTT.

The chain couples TRBV5-1 to TRBJ1-1; TRBD1 matches 9 bases. The junction had 14 bases not matched to a gene; V was cut back by 2 bases and J by 6 bases. Germline V CDR1 and CDR2: SGHRS, YFSETQ. This CDR3 is 17 amino acids long. CDR3: CASSFPHRGPGSAEAFF. The DNA for the CDR3 is TGCGCCAGCAGCTTTCCCCACAGGGGGCCGGGAAGTGCTGAAGCTTTCTTT.

V is TRBV21-1 and J is TRBJ1-6; the table's TRBD1 call for D was not verified on the DNA. TRBV21-1 is a known pseudogene. The CDR3 is made up of 17 amino acids. This CDR3 is CASSKVRGHWVNSPLHF. The CDR3 DNA reads TGTGCCAGCAGCAAAGTCAGGGGGCATTGGGTTAATTCACCCCTCCACTTT.

This chain uses TRBV4-1 with TRBJ1-5; D not certain. V lost 0 bases and J lost 6, with 6 bases in between. The CDR3 extends over 13 amino acids. Germline-derived CDR1 and CDR2 are MGHRA and YSYEKL. The CDR3 sequence is CASSQEFRQPQHF. CDR3 DNA: TGCGCCAGCAGCCAAGAATTCCGTCAGCCCCAGCATTTT.

The gene calls are TRBV29-1 and TRBJ2-1; 10 bases agree with TRBD1. V was pared by 1 base and J by 8 bases, with 8 bases of the junction left unmatched. There are 15 residues in the CDR3. In germline, CDR1 is SQVTM, CDR2 ANQGSEA. CDR3 protein: CSVEADKGTGDEQFF. The CDR3 bases are TGCAGCGTTGAAGCTGATAAAGGGACAGGGGATGAGCAGTTCTTC.

The rearrangement links TRBV7-8 to TRBJ1-1; D call uncertain. CDR3 length: 17 residues. Trimming stripped 1 base from V and 1 base from J, with 16 bases between. CDR1 is SGHVS, CDR2 FQNEAQ, per germline. CDR3 loop: CASSLGGGPIQNTEAFF. The CDR3 DNA follows: TGTGCCAGCAGCTTAGGAGGAGGCCCGATACAGAACACTGAAGCTTTCTTT.

The chain uses TRBV9 and TRBJ1-2, with TRBD1 identical over 8 bases. V was pared by 4 bases and J by 4 bases, with 6 bases of the junction left unmatched. Germline V gene data show CDR1 as SGDLS and CDR2 as YYNGEE. The CDR3 loop spans 14 amino acids. CDR3 coding DNA: TGTGCCAGCAGCTTCGGACAGGGTAGCTATGGCTACACCTTC. As protein: CASSFGQGSYGYTF.

This chain joins TRBV20-1 and TRBJ2-7; the D gene is possibly TRBD1 (5 bases). Per the germline V gene, CDR1 is DFQATT and CDR2 is SNEGSKA (reference sequence). This CDR3 has 11 residues. V was clipped by 0 bases and J by 7 bases, with 7 bases between them. The CDR3 DNA reads TGCAGTGCTAGAGATCACAGGGAGCAGTACTTC. Translated, it gives CSARDHREQYF.

The table lists this clone with a few counts. This chain uses TRBV2 with TRBJ1-1; 9 positions match TRBD1. After removal of 7 bases from V and 1 base from J, the junction contained 7 bases not matched to a gene. The germline V gene encodes CDR1 SNHLY and CDR2 FYNNEI. This CDR3 spans 15 amino acids. For the CDR3, the DNA is TGTGCCAGCACCACTCCGGGACAGGGGAACACTGAAGCTTTCTTT. Amino acid sequence: CASTTPGQGNTEAFF.

The rearrangement links TRBV28 to TRBJ1-3, with a weak D call TRBD1 (5 bases). The CDR3 totals 13 residues. V was trimmed by 6 bases and J by 3 bases, leaving 9 bases between them. Germline V gene lookup returns CDR1 MDHEN and CDR2 SYDVKM. CDR3 DNA: TGTGCCAGCAGCAGGGAAAGTGGAAACACCATATATTTT. It yields the protein CASSRESGNTIYF.

V usage is TRBV5-1 and J usage is TRBJ1-2; D ambiguous. Germline loops: CDR1 SGHRS, CDR2 YFSETQ. The V and J ends lost 7 bases and 7 bases respectively, with 17 bases between them. There are 13 residues in the CDR3. The CDR3 nucleotides are TGCGCCAGCTCGGGTGCAGGTACTCTTGGCTACACCTTC. Translation gives CASSGAGTLGYTF.

The gene calls are TRBV6-5 and TRBJ1-2; D not resolved. CDR1 is MNHEY, CDR2 SVGAGI, per germline. Between the trimmed V and J ends, which lost 4 bases and 4 bases, there was a span of 10 bases. The CDR3 sequence is 13 residues long. CDR3: CASSSPVGYGYTF. CDR3 bases: TGTGCCAGCAGTTCCCCCGTTGGCTATGGCTACACCTTC.